This is a list of T cell receptor beta chains from one sample in a study of control samples from healthy donors and cancer patients. Generated by immunoSEQ multiplex PCR, the TCRdb table keeps only in-frame clones and is missing some. The repertoire holds approximately 90,000 clones, with more than 80% as singletons. The sequencing input was blood. The receptors originated from a woman aged 30 to 39 in good health. Both conserved end residues are part of each CDR3. Each record gives: J gene, V gene, D gene, clone size, CDR3 length, CDR3 protein, CDR3 DNA. The D gene is left open where the match is weak. Some rows have no size entry. The others give once, few or many, or a class for an expanded clone.

J gene: TRBJ1-3
V gene: TRBV19
D gene: .
clone size: .
CDR3 length: 12
CDR3 protein: CASSIEGNTIYF
CDR3 DNA: TGTGCCAGTAGTATAGAAGGAAACACCATATATTTT

J gene: TRBJ2-7
V gene: TRBV2
D gene: TRBD1
clone size: once
CDR3 length: 12
CDR3 protein: CASSGQGYEQYF
CDR3 DNA: TGTGCCAGCAGCGGACAGGGTTACGAGCAGTACTTC

J gene: TRBJ1-1
V gene: TRBV27
D gene: .
clone size: .
CDR3 length: 14
CDR3 protein: CASSYKRMNTEAFF
CDR3 DNA: TGTGCCAGCAGCTATAAAAGGATGAACACTGAAGCTTTCTTT

J gene: TRBJ1-2
V gene: TRBV5-1
D gene: TRBD1
clone size: .
CDR3 length: 14
CDR3 protein: CASTPMTGIYGYTF
CDR3 DNA: TGCGCCAGCACCCCAATGACAGGGATCTATGGCTACACCTTC

J gene: TRBJ2-1
V gene: TRBV18
D gene: .
clone size: few
CDR3 length: 16
CDR3 protein: CASSQKPGQPNNEQFF
CDR3 DNA: TGTGCCAGCTCACAAAAACCGGGACAACCGAACAATGAGCAGTTCTTC

J gene: TRBJ2-7
V gene: TRBV27
D gene: .
clone size: .
CDR3 length: 14
CDR3 protein: CASSPGQYPNEQYF
CDR3 DNA: TGTGCCAGCAGCCCCGGACAATACCCTAACGAGCAGTACTTC

J gene: TRBJ2-2
V gene: TRBV9
D gene: .
clone size: .
CDR3 length: 17
CDR3 protein: CASSVNEGTPNTGELFF
CDR3 DNA: TGTGCCAGCAGCGTAAATGAGGGGACACCCAACACCGGGGAGCTGTTTTTT

J gene: TRBJ2-6
V gene: TRBV4-1
D gene: .
clone size: once
CDR3 length: 14
CDR3 protein: CASSPYSGANVLTF
CDR3 DNA: TGCGCCAGCAGCCCTTACTCTGGGGCCAACGTCCTGACTTTC

J gene: TRBJ2-5
V gene: TRBV5-8
D gene: .
clone size: .
CDR3 length: 13
CDR3 protein: CASSFQGSETQYF
CDR3 DNA: TGTGCCAGCAGCTTCCAGGGTTCCGAGACCCAGTACTTC

J gene: TRBJ2-2
V gene: TRBV27
D gene: .
clone size: .
CDR3 length: 14
CDR3 protein: CASKPKGRTGELFF
CDR3 DNA: TGTGCCAGCAAGCCAAAGGGTAGGACCGGGGAGCTGTTTTTT

J gene: TRBJ1-1
V gene: TRBV5-4
D gene: .
clone size: .
CDR3 length: 15
CDR3 protein: CASSLYGASNTEAFF
CDR3 DNA: TGTGCCAGCAGCTTGTACGGGGCCTCGAACACTGAAGCTTTCTTT

J gene: TRBJ2-1
V gene: TRBV11-2
D gene: .
clone size: .
CDR3 length: 11
CDR3 protein: CASSWGYEQFF
CDR3 DNA: TGTGCCAGCAGCTGGGGATACGAGCAGTTCTTC

J gene: TRBJ1-1
V gene: TRBV5-1
D gene: TRBD1
clone size: .
CDR3 length: 16
CDR3 protein: CASSFDRGRVDTEAFF
CDR3 DNA: TGCGCCAGCAGCTTTGACAGGGGGCGTGTTGACACTGAAGCTTTCTTT

J gene: TRBJ1-1
V gene: TRBV19
D gene: .
clone size: .
CDR3 length: 15
CDR3 protein: CASSHPGVGGTEAFF
CDR3 DNA: TGTGCCAGTAGTCACCCCGGGGTAGGGGGCACTGAAGCTTTCTTT

J gene: TRBJ2-2
V gene: TRBV20-1
D gene: TRBD2
clone size: .
CDR3 length: 15
CDR3 protein: CSASPGTSGTGELFF
CDR3 DNA: TGCAGTGCTAGTCCTGGGACTAGCGGCACCGGGGAGCTGTTTTTT

J gene: TRBJ1-2
V gene: TRBV15
D gene: .
clone size: .
CDR3 length: 16
CDR3 protein: CATSRDGQRANYGYTF
CDR3 DNA: TGTGCCACCAGCAGAGATGGGCAACGAGCTAACTATGGCTACACCTTC

J gene: TRBJ1-6
V gene: TRBV5-1
D gene: .
clone size: .
CDR3 length: 15
CDR3 protein: CASTSHGGSGSPLHF
CDR3 DNA: TGCGCCAGCACCTCCCACGGGGGTTCTGGATCACCCCTCCACTTT

J gene: TRBJ1-2
V gene: TRBV5-6
D gene: .
clone size: .
CDR3 length: 17
CDR3 protein: CASSLVWGAENYYGYTF
CDR3 DNA: TGTGCCAGCAGCTTGGTTTGGGGGGCGGAGAACTACTATGGCTACACCTTC

J gene: TRBJ1-2
V gene: TRBV29-1
D gene: TRBD1
clone size: .
CDR3 length: 14
CDR3 protein: CSAIVQGALYGYTF
CDR3 DNA: TGCAGCGCCATCGTACAGGGGGCCCTCTATGGCTACACCTTC

J gene: TRBJ2-3
V gene: TRBV5-4
D gene: .
clone size: .
CDR3 length: 12
CDR3 protein: CASSLSTDTQYF
CDR3 DNA: TGTGCCAGCAGCCTGAGCACAGATACGCAGTATTTT

J gene: TRBJ2-3
V gene: TRBV6-6
D gene: .
clone size: .
CDR3 length: 13
CDR3 protein: CASSRSVRSTQYF
CDR3 DNA: TGTGCCAGCAGTCGATCGGTCAGAAGTACGCAGTATTTT

J gene: TRBJ1-1
V gene: TRBV12-3/TRBV12-4
D gene: .
clone size: .
CDR3 length: 11
CDR3 protein: CASGKNTEAFF
CDR3 DNA: TGTGCCAGCGGCAAGAACACTGAAGCTTTCTTT

J gene: TRBJ1-1
V gene: TRBV27
D gene: .
clone size: .
CDR3 length: 14
CDR3 protein: CASSLLHRNTEAFF
CDR3 DNA: TGTGCCAGCAGTTTATTACATCGGAACACTGAAGCTTTCTTT

J gene: TRBJ2-7
V gene: TRBV28
D gene: .
clone size: .
CDR3 length: 15
CDR3 protein: CASSSKSLVGYEQYF
CDR3 DNA: TGTGCCAGCAGTTCTAAGTCCCTCGTCGGCTACGAGCAGTACTTC

J gene: TRBJ2-1
V gene: TRBV7-9
D gene: .
clone size: .
CDR3 length: 17
CDR3 protein: CASSLEASGRSYNEQFF
CDR3 DNA: TGTGCCAGCAGCTTAGAGGCCAGCGGCCGCTCCTACAATGAGCAGTTCTTC

J gene: TRBJ1-1
V gene: TRBV19
D gene: .
clone size: .
CDR3 length: 14
CDR3 protein: CASSIRQAWAEAFF
CDR3 DNA: TGTGCCAGTAGTATAAGACAGGCCTGGGCTGAAGCTTTCTTT

J gene: TRBJ1-1
V gene: TRBV7-9
D gene: .
clone size: .
CDR3 length: 15
CDR3 protein: CASSPLGQAYTEAFF
CDR3 DNA: TGTGCCAGCAGCCCCCTGGGCCAAGCGTACACTGAAGCTTTCTTT

J gene: TRBJ1-1
V gene: TRBV6-4
D gene: TRBD1
clone size: .
CDR3 length: 13
CDR3 protein: CASSDSIGTGTFF
CDR3 DNA: TGTGCCAGCAGTGACTCGATAGGGACAGGGACTTTCTTT

J gene: TRBJ2-1
V gene: TRBV9
D gene: TRBD2
clone size: .
CDR3 length: 16
CDR3 protein: CASSPRLAGGYNEQFF
CDR3 DNA: TGTGCCAGCAGCCCGAGACTAGCGGGGGGCTACAATGAGCAGTTCTTC

J gene: TRBJ2-6
V gene: TRBV5-1
D gene: .
clone size: .
CDR3 length: 17
CDR3 protein: CASSLTGRSSGANVLTF
CDR3 DNA: TGCGCCAGCAGCTTGACGGGGCGCAGCTCTGGGGCCAACGTCCTGACTTTC

J gene: TRBJ1-4
V gene: TRBV6-5
D gene: .
clone size: .
CDR3 length: 15
CDR3 protein: CASSFFQATNEKLFF
CDR3 DNA: TGTGCCAGCAGTTTCTTCCAGGCTACTAATGAAAAACTGTTTTTT

J gene: TRBJ2-7
V gene: TRBV29-1
D gene: TRBD2
clone size: once
CDR3 length: 14
CDR3 protein: CSAVLAEGPFEQYF
CDR3 DNA: TGCAGCGCTGTGCTAGCGGAGGGGCCGTTCGAGCAGTACTTC

J gene: TRBJ2-6
V gene: TRBV9
D gene: .
clone size: .
CDR3 length: 11
CDR3 protein: CASRGANVLTF
CDR3 DNA: TGTGCCAGCAGGGGGGCCAACGTCCTGACTTTC

J gene: TRBJ1-5
V gene: TRBV2
D gene: .
clone size: .
CDR3 length: 14
CDR3 protein: CASSEVRVNQPQHF
CDR3 DNA: TGTGCCAGCAGTGAAGTCAGGGTCAATCAGCCCCAGCATTTT

J gene: TRBJ2-3
V gene: TRBV3-1/TRBV3-2
D gene: TRBD2
clone size: .
CDR3 length: 18
CDR3 protein: CASSQSLAIAGVTDTQYF
CDR3 DNA: TGTGCCAGCAGCCAATCCCTTGCGATAGCGGGAGTGACAGATACGCAGTATTTT

J gene: TRBJ2-7
V gene: TRBV29-1
D gene: .
clone size: few
CDR3 length: 14
CDR3 protein: CSVEGRGTSYEQYF
CDR3 DNA: TGCAGCGTTGAAGGCAGGGGAACCTCCTACGAGCAGTACTTC

J gene: TRBJ2-2
V gene: TRBV5-4
D gene: .
clone size: .
CDR3 length: 12
CDR3 protein: CASSLQTGELFF
CDR3 DNA: TGTGCCAGCAGCTTGCAGACCGGGGAGCTGTTTTTT

J gene: TRBJ1-1
V gene: TRBV10-3
D gene: .
clone size: .
CDR3 length: 15
CDR3 protein: CAITPGPSVNTEAFF
CDR3 DNA: TGTGCCATCACTCCTGGGCCGTCCGTGAACACTGAAGCTTTCTTT

J gene: TRBJ1-1
V gene: TRBV24-1
D gene: .
clone size: .
CDR3 length: 13
CDR3 protein: CATSDYRQGEAFF
CDR3 DNA: TGTGCCACCAGTGACTACCGCCAGGGTGAAGCTTTCTTT

J gene: TRBJ2-3
V gene: TRBV5-1
D gene: .
clone size: .
CDR3 length: 12
CDR3 protein: CASSFSTDTQYF
CDR3 DNA: TGCGCCAGCAGCTTCAGCACAGATACGCAGTATTTT

J gene: TRBJ2-1
V gene: TRBV19
D gene: TRBD2
clone size: once
CDR3 length: 18
CDR3 protein: CASSAQGLAGPSYNEQFF
CDR3 DNA: TGTGCCAGTAGTGCTCAGGGACTAGCGGGACCGTCCTACAATGAGCAGTTCTTC

J gene: TRBJ1-3
V gene: TRBV7-6
D gene: TRBD1
clone size: .
CDR3 length: 15
CDR3 protein: CASSYRQGMGNTIYF
CDR3 DNA: TGTGCCAGCAGCTACAGACAGGGGATGGGAAACACCATATATTTT

J gene: TRBJ1-4
V gene: TRBV10-3
D gene: TRBD1
clone size: once
CDR3 length: 14
CDR3 protein: CAISPGQANEKLFF
CDR3 DNA: TGTGCCATTTCCCCGGGACAGGCTAATGAAAAACTGTTTTTT

J gene: TRBJ2-7
V gene: TRBV6-1
D gene: TRBD1
clone size: few
CDR3 length: 15
CDR3 protein: CASSETGTGGYEQYF
CDR3 DNA: TGTGCCAGCAGTGAAACCGGGACAGGGGGCTACGAGCAGTACTTC

J gene: TRBJ2-3
V gene: TRBV10-3
D gene: .
clone size: .
CDR3 length: 14
CDR3 protein: CAISETSNLDTQYF
CDR3 DNA: TGTGCCATCAGTGAGACTAGCAATCTAGATACGCAGTATTTT

J gene: TRBJ2-3
V gene: TRBV7-3
D gene: .
clone size: once
CDR3 length: 16
CDR3 protein: CASSSEPGQRTDTQYF
CDR3 DNA: TGTGCCAGCAGCTCGGAGCCGGGGCAGCGCACAGATACGCAGTATTTT

J gene: TRBJ1-2
V gene: TRBV4-1
D gene: TRBD1
clone size: .
CDR3 length: 16
CDR3 protein: CASSPGDRGAGYGYTF
CDR3 DNA: TGCGCCAGCAGCCCTGGGGACAGGGGGGCGGGCTATGGCTACACCTTC

J gene: TRBJ1-6
V gene: TRBV10-3
D gene: TRBD1
clone size: .
CDR3 length: 16
CDR3 protein: CAISESTGPDNSPLHF
CDR3 DNA: TGTGCCATCAGTGAGTCGACAGGGCCGGATAATTCACCCCTCCACTTT

J gene: TRBJ2-3
V gene: TRBV5-1
D gene: .
clone size: .
CDR3 length: 14
CDR3 protein: CASSLMGDTDTQYF
CDR3 DNA: TGCGCCAGCAGCTTGATGGGGGACACAGATACGCAGTATTTT

J gene: TRBJ2-1
V gene: TRBV30
D gene: .
clone size: .
CDR3 length: 15
CDR3 protein: CAWSPLRDQYNEQFF
CDR3 DNA: TGTGCCTGGAGCCCCCTAAGGGATCAGTACAATGAGCAGTTCTTC

J gene: TRBJ2-3
V gene: TRBV6-5
D gene: .
clone size: .
CDR3 length: 13
CDR3 protein: CASSRGFSDTQYF
CDR3 DNA: TGTGCCAGCAGTCGGGGGTTTTCAGATACGCAGTATTTT

J gene: TRBJ2-2
V gene: TRBV4-1
D gene: TRBD1
clone size: .
CDR3 length: 16
CDR3 protein: CASSQNRGGGTGELFF
CDR3 DNA: TGCGCCAGCAGCCAAAACAGGGGCGGCGGCACCGGGGAGCTGTTTTTT

J gene: TRBJ2-3
V gene: TRBV11-2
D gene: .
clone size: few
CDR3 length: 12
CDR3 protein: CASSLGVDTQYF
CDR3 DNA: TGTGCCAGCAGCTTAGGCGTAGATACGCAGTATTTT

J gene: TRBJ2-5
V gene: TRBV6-5
D gene: TRBD1
clone size: .
CDR3 length: 15
CDR3 protein: CATAKTGNYRETQYF
CDR3 DNA: TGTGCCACCGCCAAGACAGGGAATTATAGAGAGACCCAGTACTTC

J gene: TRBJ1-2
V gene: TRBV28
D gene: .
clone size: .
CDR3 length: 15
CDR3 protein: CASSLWPVTNYGYTF
CDR3 DNA: TGTGCCAGCAGTTTATGGCCAGTTACTAACTATGGCTACACCTTC

J gene: TRBJ1-2
V gene: TRBV7-9
D gene: TRBD1
clone size: .
CDR3 length: 14
CDR3 protein: CASSLGTGAGGYTF
CDR3 DNA: TGTGCCAGCAGCTTAGGGACAGGGGCAGGCGGCTACACCTTC

J gene: TRBJ2-5
V gene: TRBV6-5
D gene: TRBD1
clone size: .
CDR3 length: 15
CDR3 protein: CASSKGQGGGETQYF
CDR3 DNA: TGTGCCAGCAGCAAAGGACAGGGCGGTGGAGAGACCCAGTACTTC

J gene: TRBJ2-3
V gene: TRBV30
D gene: .
clone size: few
CDR3 length: 13
CDR3 protein: CAGTLSSTDTQYF
CDR3 DNA: TGTGCCGGAACACTAAGTAGCACAGATACGCAGTATTTT